One sample yielded the 9 T cell receptor beta chains listed below, sequenced in a study of shared clonotypes between healthy human individuals. Only in-frame clones appear in the TCRdb table, and some are missing; sequencing was by immunoSEQ multiplex PCR. The sample lists 2 million to 2.5 million clones, about nine tenths seen once, with roughly 0.34% in the top ten. Sequencing was carried out using naive CD4+ T cells from PBMCs. Documented subset: CD45RA+ positively selected. The receptor set was obtained from a young man in good health. Some clones in this sample may be carry-over from other donors' samples.

The chain couples TRBV28 to TRBJ1-3, with D tentatively TRBD1 (5 bases). CDR3 size: 13 residues. Trimming removed 7 bases at V and 6 bases at J, with 13 bases between. Germline-derived CDR1 and CDR2 are MDHEN and SYDVKM. CDR3 coding DNA: TGTGCCAGCAACCGCAGGGACGAAAACACCATATATTTT. Translation: CASNRRDENTIYF.

This chain joins TRBV5-1 and TRBJ1-2; 7 bases align to TRBD1. The CDR3 has 17 residues. Looked up from germline, CDR1 is SGHRS and CDR2 is YFSETQ. The trim removed 0 bases at V and 7 bases at J, leaving 15 bases unmatched. For the CDR3, the DNA is TGCGCCAGCAGCTTGGACCCACAGGGGCACAAACGCCGTGGCTACACCTTC. Its protein is CASSLDPQGHKRRGYTF.

This clone was seen a single time. This chain's CDR3 is CASSQVQGQGGGYTF. The CDR3 DNA follows: TGTGCCAGCAGCCAAGTTCAGGGACAGGGCGGTGGCTACACCTTC. This sequence joins TRBV4-2 and TRBJ1-2; 9 nucleotides agree with TRBD1. J gave up 7 bases and V 1 base, and 7 bases lay outside the gene matches. The CDR3 runs 15 residues. Germline lookup yields CDR1 LGHNA and CDR2 YNFKEQ.

This clone was recorded once. The chain carries TRBV6-1 and TRBJ1-5; D uncertain. The CDR3 is 13 residues long. Germline V gives CDR1 MNHNS, CDR2 SASEGT. With 2 bases removed from V and 9 bases from J, the gap between germline ends came to 11 bases. Here the CDR3 reads CASSEQSTWPQHF. DNA for the CDR3: TGTGCCAGCAGTGAACAGTCCACGTGGCCCCAGCATTTT.

The chain couples TRBV5-6 to TRBJ1-5; D call uncertain. V was trimmed by 2 bases and J by 1 base, leaving 10 bases between them. Germline V gives CDR1 SGHDT, CDR2 YYEEEE. The CDR3 has 15 amino acids. Here the CDR3 DNA reads TGTGCCAGCAGCTTAAAGGGTCTAAGCAATCAGCCCCAGCATTTT. Its translation is CASSLKGLSNQPQHF.

The gene calls are TRBV28 and TRBJ1-5; possible D gene TRBD1, 5 bases. V lost 6 bases and J lost 2, with 14 bases in between. The CDR3 runs 15 residues. Germline assignment: CDR1 MDHEN and CDR2 SYDVKM. CDR3 sequence reads: CASRGASEGNQPQHF. CDR3 nucleotide sequence: TGTGCCAGCAGAGGGGCGTCAGAGGGCAATCAGCCCCAGCATTTT.

As regards this clone: Other nucleotide sequences in the sample specify the same CDR3. V and J are TRBV9 and TRBJ2-3, with TRBD2 identical over 8 bases. V was pared by 4 bases and J by 0 bases, with 4 bases of the junction left unmatched. There are 15 residues in the CDR3. Germline CDR1 reads SGDLS; CDR2 reads YYNGEE. CDR3 DNA: TGTGCCAGCAGCCTCACTAGCGGAAGCACAGATACGCAGTATTTT. Protein sequence: CASSLTSGSTDTQYF. Looking up the rest from reference TRBV9 and TRBJ2-3 gives the full variable domain: DSGVTQTPKHLITATGQRVTLRCSPRSGDLSVYWYQQSLDQGLQFLIQYYNGEERAKGNILERFSAQQFPDLHSELNLSSLELGDSALYFCASSLTSGSTDTQYFGPGTRLTVL.

The V and J genes are TRBV7-8 and TRBJ2-5, with 11 bases lining up with TRBD2. CDR3 length: 14 amino acids. The germline CDR1 and CDR2 sequences are SGHVS and FQNEAQ. The ends lost 5 bases at V and 6 bases at J; junction bases unmatched: 5. Here the CDR3 reads CASSTGTSGQTQYF. CDR3 bases: TGTGCCAGCAGCACCGGGACTAGCGGACAGACCCAGTACTTC.

This clone is a singleton in its sample. The rearrangement uses TRBV28 and TRBJ1-2, with D unclear. The germline V and J ends were trimmed by 5 bases and 8 bases, with 6 bases remaining between them. The CDR3 runs to 10 residues. Germline assignment: CDR1 MDHEN and CDR2 SYDVKM. Written as DNA, the CDR3 is TGTGCCAGCAGTCCTATCGGCTACACCTTC. Translating gives CASSPIGYTF.